Listed here are 3 T cell receptor beta chains from one sample, sequenced in a study of T cells expressing NK-cell markers. TCRdb reanalyzed the 5' RACE reads, giving one entry per CDR3 protein sequence and no DNA. This table lists 350,000 to 400,000 distinct CDR3 sequences. Material for sequencing was blood T cells: a sorted CD56 or NKG2C T cell subset, CD4+ or CD8+ T cells, or bulk PBMC T cells (not recorded which). Receptors were obtained from a woman in her forties or fifties in good health.

The chain uses TRBV5-1 and TRBJ2-3. The CDR3 consists of 15 residues. Germline V gene data show CDR1 as SGHRS and CDR2 as YFSETQ. The CDR3 is CASSFAPGVADTQYF.

This CDR3 reads CATSDLQGGEQFF. The chain is built from TRBV24-1 and TRBJ2-1; with no DNA, the TCRdb D assignment of TRBD2 cannot be verified. Germline V lookup: CDR1 KGHDR, CDR2 SFDVKD. The CDR3 is made up of 13 amino acids.

This chain joins TRBV25-1 and TRBJ1-4; the TRBD1 assignment by TCRdb is unverifiable without DNA. CDR1 is MGHDK, CDR2 SYGVNS, per germline. The CDR3 extends over 13 amino acids. This CDR3 reads CASSRGGDEKLFF.